This T cell receptor beta chain was captured in a study of T cells in Graves' hyperthyroidism and ophthalmopathy. Findings and limits, study-wide: Ophthalmopathy was separated from stable hyperthyroidism by a 13 V-J model.

Newly diagnosed hyperthyroidism, duration under 2 months, in patients aged 18 to 65. Researchers took RNA transcripts and amplified the TCR beta CDR3 regions from them. Using the HTBI primer set, a first-round RT-PCR was run on the TCR CDR3. MiXCR was run by TCRdb on the multiplex PCR reads, yielding one entry per CDR3 protein. There are more than 550,000 distinct CDR3 sequences in the sample; 17% occur only once, and roughly 15% lies in the top ten. This clonotype was detected ten times or more. The target antigen is unknown. Sequenced: blood. The source of this sequence is a man aged 50-60 years with Graves' hyperthyroidism.

Written as DNA, the CDR3 is TGTGCCAGCAGTTCCTTCGGAATAGGTACGCAGTATTTT. Its translation: CASSSFGIGTQYF. V is TRBV27 and J is TRBJ2-3; D is ambiguous. The CDR3 contains 13 residues. The V gene lost 4 bases and the J gene lost 8 bases, with 13 bases spanning the gap. Germline V gives CDR1 MNHEY, CDR2 SMNVEV (reference sequence).